The 28 T cell receptor beta chains reported below all come from one sample, sequenced in a study of graft-versus-host responses after intestinal transplantation. No antigen has been assigned to these receptors. Clones were read by immunoSEQ multiplex PCR, and TCRdb kept only the in-frame ones, dropping some. The table records more than 70,000 clones, 82% of them present only once. The source was unstimulated CD4+ T cells sorted from spleen or lymph node cells, collected before intestinal transplant. The source is a human donor who received an intestinal transplant.

This clone appeared once. Additional DNA sequences in this sample encode the identical CDR3. V gene TRBV28 combines with J gene TRBJ1-1; D not certain. CDR3 length equals 11 residues. Germline assignment: CDR1 MDHEN and CDR2 SYDVKM. Trimming stripped 5 bases from V and 2 bases from J, with 3 bases between. The CDR3, as DNA: TGTGCCAGCAGTGGCAACACTGAAGCTTTCTTT. Protein product: CASSGNTEAFF.

This clone is a singleton in its sample. The CDR3 coding sequence is TGTGCCAGCAGTGTAGACAGGGGGAGTGGGAATGAGCAGTTCTTC. Its protein is CASSVDRGSGNEQFF. V is TRBV6-5 and J is TRBJ2-1; 9 nucleotides align to TRBD1. Germline V lookup: CDR1 MNHEY, CDR2 SVGAGI. V lost 5 bases to trimming and J lost 7 bases; unmatched junction nucleotides: 9. The CDR3 loop spans 15 amino acids.

This chain links TRBV5-1 with TRBJ1-1, with 7 positions matching TRBD1. The germline CDR1 and CDR2 sequences are SGHRS and YFSETQ. V shed 1 base and J 12 bases; nucleotides not matched to a gene: 9. This CDR3 spans 13 amino acids. Here the CDR3 reads CASSLRAGGATFF. The CDR3 nucleotides are TGCGCCAGCAGCTTGAGGGCAGGGGGTGCAACTTTCTTT.

This chain links TRBV28 with TRBJ2-7; D is perhaps TRBD1 (5 bases). In germline, CDR1 is MDHEN, CDR2 SYDVKM. Trimming cost V 2 bases and J 1 base, with 12 bases left between them. This CDR3 has 15 amino acids. In nucleotides, the CDR3 is TGTGCCAGCAGTTTAGTCCAGGGAAAATCCTACGAGCAGTACTTC. The encoded protein is CASSLVQGKSYEQYF. Filled out from reference TRBV28 and TRBJ2-7, the complete variable domain reads DVKVTQSSRYLVKRTGEKVFLECVQDMDHENMFWYRQDPGLGLRLIYFSYDVKMKEKGDIPEGYSVSREKKERFSLILESASTNQTSMYLCASSLVQGKSYEQYFGPGTRLTVT.

This chain joins TRBV18 and TRBJ1-2, with D possibly being TRBD1 (5 bases). Trimming stripped 0 bases from V and 8 bases from J, with 10 bases between. CDR1 and CDR2 from the germline V gene are KGHSH and LQKENI. The CDR3 totals 13 residues. CDR3 DNA: TGTGCCAGCTCACCACCGGGAGGGGTGGGCTACACCTTC. Its protein product is CASSPPGGVGYTF.

The J gene is TRBJ2-2, the V gene TRBV5-1; the D gene is possibly TRBD2 (5 bases). There are 16 residues in the CDR3. Trimming stripped 0 bases from V and 5 bases from J, with 14 bases between. Germline CDR1 reads SGHRS; CDR2 reads YFSETQ. The CDR3 region is CASSLAADYVTGELFF. The CDR3 DNA follows: TGCGCCAGCAGCTTGGCCGCAGACTACGTAACCGGGGAGCTGTTTTTT. The full variable domain, its missing parts supplied by reference TRBV5-1 and TRBJ2-2, is KAGVTQTPRYLIKTRGQQVTLSCSPISGHRSVSWYQQTPGQGLQFLFEYFSETQRNKGNFPGRFSGRQFSNSRSEMNVSTLELGDSALYLCASSLAADYVTGELFFGEGSRLTVL.

The gene calls are TRBV28 and TRBJ2-3, with TRBD1 as a possible D gene (6 bases). The V gene's germline CDR1 is MDHEN and CDR2 SYDVKM. This CDR3 is built from 15 residues. The ends were cut back, 3 bases at V and 5 bases at J, with 15 bases in the middle. The CDR3 spells CASSLQGPGIDTQYF. CDR3 in DNA: TGTGCCAGCAGTTTGCAGGGGCCAGGGATAGATACGCAGTATTTT.

The chain links TRBV29-1 to TRBJ1-2, with TRBD1 as a possible D gene (5 bases). The V gene's germline CDR1 is SQVTM and CDR2 ANQGSEA. The CDR3 covers 14 residues. V lost 5 bases and J 4 bases, leaving 17 bases between the germline ends. The CDR3 loop reads CSVPDDSLGYGYTF. The CDR3 region has the DNA TGCAGCGTTCCCGACGACAGCTTGGGCTATGGCTACACCTTC.

V usage is TRBV2 and J usage is TRBJ1-4, with TRBD1 matching over 9 bases. Germline V gene lookup returns CDR1 SNHLY and CDR2 FYNNEI. There are 13 residues in the CDR3. V was pared by 10 bases and J by 5 bases, with 5 bases of the junction left unmatched. CDR3 sequence: CATSGTGNEKLFF. CDR3 bases: TGTGCCACCTCCGGGACAGGGAATGAAAAACTGTTTTTT.

The chain uses TRBV5-1 and TRBJ2-1, with 13 bases identical to TRBD2. This CDR3 is 16 amino acids long. Germline V gene data show CDR1 as SGHRS and CDR2 as YFSETQ. The V and J ends lost 4 bases and 7 bases, in that order; junction bases with no gene match: 8. The CDR3 reads CASSPNPGLAGNEQFF. The CDR3 DNA reads as TGCGCCAGCAGCCCCAACCCGGGACTAGCGGGAAATGAGCAGTTCTTC.

V is TRBV4-1 and J is TRBJ2-5; 10 bases map to TRBD2. CDR3 size: 17 residues. Germline lookup yields CDR1 MGHRA and CDR2 YSYEKL. J was trimmed by 1 base and V by 4 bases; bases with no gene match: 9. The CDR3 sequence: CASSRFSGRLSQETQYF. DNA for the CDR3: TGCGCCAGCAGCCGCTTTAGCGGGAGGTTATCCCAAGAGACCCAGTACTTC.

CDR3 DNA: TGTGCCACCAGCGGGGGGACCGGAGAGACCCAGTACTTC. Encoded protein: CATSGGTGETQYF. The chain recombines TRBV2 with TRBJ2-5; 9 bases are a match to TRBD2. The V gene end was trimmed by 10 bases and the J gene end by 4 bases; junction bases not matched to a gene: 7. Germline V gene sequence: CDR1 SNHLY, CDR2 FYNNEI. The CDR3 extends over 13 amino acids.

This sequence joins TRBV28 and TRBJ1-4, with D hard to call. Germline V lookup: CDR1 MDHEN, CDR2 SYDVKM. The V gene lost 6 bases and the J gene lost 5 bases, with 4 bases spanning the gap. This CDR3 is 11 amino acids long. CDR3 sequence (DNA): TGTGCCAGCAGCACAAATGAAAAACTGTTTTTT. This codes for CASSTNEKLFF.

In this sample, this clone turned up a few times. The J gene is TRBJ2-1, the V gene TRBV5-4; TRBD1 matches at 7 bases. The germline V gene encodes CDR1 SGHNT and CDR2 YYREEE (reference sequence). The length of the CDR3 is 16 residues. After removal of 4 bases from V and 1 base from J, the junction contained 8 bases not matched to a gene. As DNA, the CDR3 is TGTGCCAGCAGCCCGCCAGGGGGTAATTCCTACAATGAGCAGTTCTTC. It translates to CASSPPGGNSYNEQFF.

The chain couples TRBV6-6 to TRBJ1-6; D perhaps matches TRBD1 (6 bases). Germline V lookup: CDR1 MNHNY, CDR2 SVGAGI (reference sequence). The V end lost 5 bases, the J end lost 4 bases, and 12 bases lay between the germline ends. The CDR3 is 15 residues long. CDR3 sequence (DNA): TGTGCCAGCAGTATCAGGGGCCCGTATAATTCACCCCTCCACTTT. This codes for CASSIRGPYNSPLHF.

This chain uses TRBV5-1 with TRBJ1-1; weak D call: TRBD1 (5 bases). Germline V gene lookup returns CDR1 SGHRS and CDR2 YFSETQ. The CDR3 runs 16 residues. Trimming stripped 2 bases from V and 0 bases from J, with 14 bases between. In nucleotides, the CDR3 is TGCGCCAGCAGCTTTTCCTCCAGGGACTTGAACACTGAAGCTTTCTTT. The encoded protein is CASSFSSRDLNTEAFF.

V and J are TRBV5-1 and TRBJ1-1, with D tentatively TRBD1 (5 bases). Trimming stripped 4 bases from V and 3 bases from J, with 13 bases between. CDR3 length: 14 amino acids. The germline V gene encodes CDR1 SGHRS and CDR2 YFSETQ. The CDR3 bases are TGCGCCAGCAGCAGAGACAGTTTGTACACTGAAGCTTTCTTT. It encodes CASSRDSLYTEAFF. Full variable domain (outside the CDR3, taken from reference TRBV5-1 and TRBJ1-1): KAGVTQTPRYLIKTRGQQVTLSCSPISGHRSVSWYQQTPGQGLQFLFEYFSETQRNKGNFPGRFSGRQFSNSRSEMNVSTLELGDSALYLCASSRDSLYTEAFFGQGTRLTVV.

The chain links TRBV4-1 to TRBJ1-1; D is perhaps TRBD1 (5 bases). CDR3 length: 17 amino acids. In germline, CDR1 is MGHRA, CDR2 YSYEKL. With 1 base removed from V and 3 bases from J, the gap between germline ends came to 18 bases. CDR3 DNA: TGCGCCAGCAGCCAAGGAACGAAGGGGTCAACCTACACTGAAGCTTTCTTT. Amino acids: CASSQGTKGSTYTEAFF.

This rearrangement joins TRBV7-2 to TRBJ1-2; possible D gene TRBD1, 5 bases. Deletions cut 3 bases from V and 4 bases from J, with 21 bases between. Looked up from germline, CDR1 is SGHTA and CDR2 is FQGNSA. The CDR3 is made up of 17 amino acids. The CDR3 protein is CASSLRAGTSGSYGYTF. The CDR3 DNA sequence: TGTGCCAGCAGCTTGAGAGCTGGGACTTCCGGAAGCTATGGCTACACCTTC. Supplemented by reference TRBV7-2 and TRBJ1-2, the full variable domain reads GAGVSQSPSNKVTEKGKDVELRCDPISGHTALYWYRQSLGQGLEFLIYFQGNSAPDKSGLPSDRFSAERTGGSVSTLTIQRTQQEDSAVYLCASSLRAGTSGSYGYTFGSGTRLTVV.

The chain links TRBV9 to TRBJ2-3, with D possibly matching TRBD1 (5 bases). Germline V lookup: CDR1 SGDLS, CDR2 YYNGEE. CDR3 size: 13 residues. V dropped 0 bases and J dropped 8 bases, with 10 bases sitting between them. The CDR3 nucleotides are TGTGCCAGCAGCGTAGGGGATCAGGGTACGCAGTATTTT. Protein: CASSVGDQGTQYF.

The V and J genes are TRBV27 and TRBJ1-2; the match to TRBD1 covers 8 bases. This CDR3 has 13 residues. After removal of 3 bases from V and 8 bases from J, the junction contained 5 bases not matched to a gene. Germline V gene lookup returns CDR1 MNHEY and CDR2 SMNVEV (reference sequence). The CDR3 bases are TGTGCCAGCAGTTTGCAGGGGGCAGGAGGCTACACCTTC. Residues: CASSLQGAGGYTF.

The chain couples TRBV19 to TRBJ2-7, with 10 bases that match TRBD2. With 10 bases clipped from V and 2 bases from J, the junction kept 14 bases outside the gene matches. The germline V gene encodes CDR1 LNHDA and CDR2 SQIVND (reference sequence). The CDR3 spans 16 residues. CDR3 in DNA: TGTGCCACCAAAATAGCGGGAGGATCCAGCCCCTACGAGCAGTACTTC. This gives the protein CATKIAGGSSPYEQYF.

The J gene is TRBJ2-7, the V gene TRBV27; tentative D call: TRBD1 (5 bases). Germline CDR1 reads MNHEY; CDR2 reads SMNVEV (reference sequence). The CDR3 sequence is 14 residues long. V was clipped by 7 bases and J by 0 bases, with 13 bases between them. CDR3 sequence (DNA): TGTGCCAGCAAGAGCGCGACAGTCTCCTACGAGCAGTACTTC. Translation gives CASKSATVSYEQYF.

V gene TRBV5-4 combines with J gene TRBJ1-2; no clear D gene. The V gene lost 0 bases and the J gene lost 2 bases, with 11 bases spanning the gap. The CDR3 has 15 residues. Germline V gene sequence: CDR1 SGHNT, CDR2 YYREEE (reference sequence). In DNA, the CDR3 is TGTGCCAGCAGCTTGGCCTTAACGGAGAACTATGGCTACACCTTC. It yields the protein CASSLALTENYGYTF.

The chain combines TRBV2 with TRBJ2-1; 9 nucleotides agree with TRBD2. The ends lost 6 bases at V and 5 bases at J; junction bases unmatched: 8. Germline V gene sequence: CDR1 SNHLY, CDR2 FYNNEI. The CDR3 contains 15 residues. CDR3 bases: TGTGCCAGCAGAATATCGTTAGCGGGGGACAATGAGCAGTTCTTC. Amino acid sequence: CASRISLAGDNEQFF.

A single count supports this clone. The chain combines TRBV19 with TRBJ2-5, with a possible D match to TRBD2 (5 bases). The V end lost 3 bases, the J end lost 3 bases, and 11 bases lay between the germline ends. The germline gives CDR1 LNHDA, CDR2 SQIVND (reference sequence). The CDR3 runs to 14 residues. CDR3 DNA sequence: TGTGCCAGTAGTATCTCTGGGAGAAAAGAGACCCAGTACTTC. Its protein product is CASSISGRKETQYF.

This chain connects TRBV7-9 to TRBJ1-2, with 8 nucleotides matching TRBD1. Per the germline V gene, CDR1 is SEHNR and CDR2 is FQNEAQ (reference sequence). CDR3 length: 14 residues. V lost 5 bases and J lost 8; bases outside the gene matches: 10. For the CDR3, the DNA is TGTGCCAGCAGCCTAGGACAGGGTATGATCGGCTACACCTTC. This gives the protein CASSLGQGMIGYTF.

This chain uses TRBV5-4 with TRBJ1-1, with D hard to call. The germline V gene encodes CDR1 SGHNT and CDR2 YYREEE (reference sequence). The V gene lost 0 bases and the J gene lost 7 bases, with 13 bases spanning the gap. CDR3 length: 14 amino acids. The CDR3 DNA is TGTGCCAGCAGCTTGGAAAGCCTGTTGAGTGAAGCTTTCTTT. Its protein is CASSLESLLSEAFF. The variable domain in full, completed from reference TRBV5-4 and TRBJ1-1, reads ETGVTQSPTHLIKTRGQQVTLRCSSQSGHNTVSWYQQALGQGPQFIFQYYREEENGRGNFPPRFSGLQFPNYSSELNVNALELDDSALYLCASSLESLLSEAFFGQGTRLTVV.